This T cell receptor (beta chain) was identified during a study of CD8+CD57+ T cells in acquired aplastic anemia (dated by TCRdb to 2016 to 2018). In the study overall: Extracted DNA from sorted CD4+ and CD8+ cells averaged about 2.9 ug, ranging from 0.2 to 27.4 ug. Healthy donor samples averaged roughly 9.8 million reads for CD4+ and under 12 million for CD8+ cells.

In this study, sorted CD4+ and CD8+ T cells from the blood of healthy subjects and of severe aplastic anemia patients had their TCR repertoires deep-sequenced. Ficoll-Paque density gradient centrifugation was used to isolate peripheral blood mononuclear cells. Before DNA extraction, CD4+ and CD8+ T cells were sorted with FACS or magnetic beads. General study outcomes and caveats: CD8+ Simpson's diversity did not differ significantly between patients and healthy controls (P=0.060). About 30 CD8+ CDR3 sequences were found to be shared between patients and controls, but these sequences appeared to be highly expressed in patients and within the immunodominant clones of the patients.

About this clonotype itself: No antigen is known for it. The germline gene is not matched at one end of the junction; a read error may be the cause.

Including cysteine and phenylalanine, the CDR3 has 13 amino acids. Only CDR3 DNA is held: 39 bases, read in frame from base 1. Reading the germline V gene (reference sequence) gives CDR1 DFQATT and CDR2 SNEGSKA. Genomic DNA was used as template for profiling of TCR beta VDJ combinations and CDR3 sequences. An Illumina HiSeq 2000 was the platform used for TCR repertoire sequencing. The authors processed their data as follows. Repertoire assessment relied on Simpson's diversity index, CDR3 size and DJ length profiles, and TRBV/TRBJ rearrangement plots. Whichever DNA sequence was most abundant in the deep sequencing data was defined as the immunodominant clone. CDR3 amino acid sequences were screened for sharing across subjects and were compared with published repertoires and the VDJdb database. TCRdb's own reprocessing of the public reads used fastp at Q25 and MiXCR and kept productive beta chains. Here each entry gathers all rows of one CDR3 protein and keeps the most common genes and DNA. TCRdb's processing, not the authors' own work, is the source of the V and J calls. This sample lists around 400,000 distinct CDR3 sequences; just under 70% were detected once. The ten biggest clones cover around 4% of the sample.

Sequenced material: sorted CD4+, CD8+, or CD8+CD57+ T cells (not recorded which) from PBMCs. This TCR was recovered from a human donor in good health, serving as a control. The receptor chain draws on TRBV20-1 and TRBJ1-5; a confident D gene designation cannot be given. In nucleotides, the sequence is TGCAGTGCTAGACACGCCGACAATCAGGCCCAGCATTTT. It encodes CSARHADNQAQHF.